The 14 T cell receptor beta chains given below trace back to one sample, sequenced in a study of CD8+ T cells in alopecia areata. Once RNA had been extracted, it was reverse transcribed into cDNA to act as the sequencing template. Profiled with immunoSEQ multiplex PCR; TCRdb holds only in-frame clones, not every one. The data show about 94,000 clones, with 70% to 85% seen just once and about 18% held by the top ten. Regarding treatment: oral pan-JAK inhibitor, 5-10 mg twice daily. The starting material was CD8+ T cells sorted from blood, obtained at approximately week 44, from a patient treated with tofacitinib. The receptors derive from a human donor with alopecia areata.

This rearrangement joins TRBV27 to TRBJ2-1; TRBD2 matches 10 bases. This CDR3 comprises 15 residues. Germline lookup yields CDR1 MNHEY and CDR2 SMNVEV (reference sequence). The V segment lost 3 bases and the J segment 2 bases; nucleotides outside the gene matches: 1. CDR3 amino acids: CASSFLAGAYNEQFF. In DNA form, the CDR3 reads TGTGCCAGCAGTTTTCTAGCGGGGGCCTACAATGAGCAGTTCTTC.

This sequence joins TRBV29-1 and TRBJ1-3; weak D call: TRBD1 (6 bases). The CDR3 sequence is 15 residues long. Germline V gene lookup returns CDR1 SQVTM and CDR2 ANQGSEA. Between the trimmed V and J ends, which lost 6 bases and 0 bases, there was a span of 15 bases. The CDR3 coding sequence is TGCAGCGTGACGGGACACCCGAGCTCTGGAAACACCATATATTTT. Its translation: CSVTGHPSSGNTIYF. Based on the CDR3 plus reference TRBV29-1 and TRBJ1-3, the full variable domain is SAVISQKPSRDICQRGTSLTIQCQVDSQVTMMFWYRQQPGQSLTLIATANQGSEATYESGFVIDKFPISRPNLTFSTLTVSNMSPEDSSIYLCSVTGHPSSGNTIYFGEGSWLTVV.

V usage is TRBV7-8 and J usage is TRBJ1-1; 8 positions agree with TRBD1. With V trimmed by 0 bases and J by 0 bases, 6 bases remained unmatched. The germline gives CDR1 SGHVS, CDR2 FQNEAQ. The CDR3 length is 17 residues. This chain's CDR3 is CASSLARTGMLNTEAFF. The CDR3 coding sequence is TGTGCCAGCAGCTTAGCACGGACAGGGATGTTGAACACTGAAGCTTTCTTT.

This clone was seen once. The chain recombines TRBV6-5 with TRBJ2-2, with D possibly being TRBD1 (5 bases). The V and J ends lost 10 bases and 5 bases respectively, with 11 bases between them. Germline V lookup: CDR1 MNHEY, CDR2 SVGAGI. The CDR3 has 12 amino acids. The CDR3: CAIQGATGELFF. The DNA of the CDR3 is TGTGCCATCCAAGGGGCTACCGGGGAGCTGTTTTTT.

The J gene is TRBJ1-2, the V gene TRBV6-6; D may be TRBD1 (6 bases). The CDR3 has 15 amino acids. The V and J ends lost 7 bases and 6 bases respectively, with 21 bases between them. Looked up from germline, CDR1 is MNHNY and CDR2 is SVGAGI (reference sequence). The CDR3 sequence: CASTTTGSGLDGYTF. The CDR3 region has the DNA TGTGCCAGCACCACAACAGGGTCAGGATTGGATGGCTACACCTTC.

The J gene is TRBJ2-7, the V gene TRBV30, with 8 nucleotides matching TRBD1. The CDR3 is 14 residues long. Germline loops: CDR1 GTSNPN, CDR2 SVGIG (reference sequence). V was pared by 1 base and J by 7 bases, with 9 bases of the junction left unmatched. CDR3 bases: TGTGCCTGGAGTGATTCAGGGGGCTTGGAAGAGCAGTACTTC. It yields the protein CAWSDSGGLEEQYF.

This sequence joins TRBV7-9 and TRBJ1-5, with unresolved D. This CDR3 has 14 amino acids. Germline-derived CDR1 and CDR2 are SEHNR and FQNEAQ (reference sequence). V was pared by 3 bases and J by 6 bases, with 12 bases between. DNA of the CDR3: TGTGCCAGCAGCTTGCGACTGGAGGTTCAGCCCCAGCATTTT. It yields the protein CASSLRLEVQPQHF.

The gene calls are TRBV11-2 and TRBJ2-7; perhaps TRBD1 as D (5 bases). CDR3 length: 15 amino acids. The germline gives CDR1 SGHAT, CDR2 FQNNGV. Trimming removed 5 bases at V and 5 bases at J, with 19 bases between. The CDR3 loop is CASSPSQVGANEQYF. As DNA, the CDR3 is TGTGCCAGCAGCCCCAGCCAGGTTGGGGCGAACGAGCAGTACTTC.

CDR3: CASSPDGAGSRYEQYF. The CDR3 nucleotides read TGCGCCAGCAGCCCAGACGGGGCAGGGAGTCGCTACGAGCAGTACTTC. J is TRBJ2-7 and V is TRBV5-1; possibly TRBD1 or TRBD2 for D (5 bases each). The CDR3 runs to 16 residues. Trimming took off 4 bases at V and 3 bases at J, with 20 bases between the two ends. Germline V gene sequence: CDR1 SGHRS, CDR2 YFSETQ. Combining the CDR3 with reference TRBV5-1 and TRBJ2-7 gives the whole variable domain KAGVTQTPRYLIKTRGQQVTLSCSPISGHRSVSWYQQTPGQGLQFLFEYFSETQRNKGNFPGRFSGRQFSNSRSEMNVSTLELGDSALYLCASSPDGAGSRYEQYFGPGTRLTVT.

The V and J genes are TRBV6-1 and TRBJ1-2; D unclear. This CDR3 has 14 residues. Germline CDR1 MNHNS, CDR2 SASEGT. V was shortened by 1 base and J by 4 bases, with 10 bases between the two germline ends. CDR3 DNA sequence: TGTGCCAGCAGTGAAGATAGGGCTACCTATGGCTACACCTTC. Amino acids: CASSEDRATYGYTF.

The gene calls are TRBV6-6 and TRBJ2-3; perhaps TRBD1 as D (5 bases). Trimming removed 2 bases from V and 0 bases from J, with 12 bases in between. This CDR3 is built from 16 residues. Germline-derived CDR1 and CDR2 are MNHNY and SVGAGI (reference sequence). The CDR3 nucleotides read TGTGCCAGCAGTTACGAGACAGTAACTAGCACAGATACGCAGTATTTT. This translates into CASSYETVTSTDTQYF.

Of note for this clone: Compared with germline, one end of the junction differs, possibly owing to a read error. The chain is built from TRBV6-9 and TRBJ2-7; D is perhaps TRBD1 (6 bases). The CDR3 runs to 11 residues. In germline, CDR1 is MNHGY, CDR2 SVAAGI. The CDR3 DNA is TGTGCCAGCCTCCGACATCGACAGGACCTCTTC. Amino acid sequence: CASLRHRQDLF.

The sample holds a few counts of this clone. The chain recombines TRBV6-5 with TRBJ2-2; D is uncertain. The CDR3 consists of 13 residues. Trimming removed 10 bases from V and 9 bases from J, with 18 bases in between. Looked up from germline, CDR1 is MNHEY and CDR2 is SVGAGI. As DNA, the CDR3 is TGTGCCACATCGGTAATTTCCGCGAGGGAGCTGTTTTTT. The encoded protein is CATSVISARELFF.

This clone was recorded a few times. The rearrangement uses TRBV7-9 and TRBJ1-1, with no clear D. V gave up 0 bases and J gave up 8 bases, with 7 bases separating them. Germline V gene data show CDR1 as SEHNR and CDR2 as FQNEAQ (reference sequence). This CDR3 spans 12 amino acids. The CDR3 protein is CASSLAAREAFF. DNA for the CDR3: TGTGCCAGCAGCTTAGCGGCGAGGGAAGCTTTCTTT.